The T cell receptor beta chain under discussion was sequenced for a study of beta chain features in type 1 diabetes. Broader study findings: Moderate but significant shortening of TCRB CDR3s was recorded in all four CD4+ subsets from Type 1 diabetes patients. A pattern of fewer insertions and more deletions at VDJ junctions was seen in type 1 diabetes patients.

The study reverse transcribed the entire isolated RNA, so it sequenced expressed TCRB transcripts. The assay was immunoSEQ multiplex PCR, and TCRdb's table has in-frame clones only and misses some. Of some 52,000 clones in the sample, less than 55% were seen once. This clone was found a few times. Its antigen is currently unknown. The source material was Tregs from blood. This TCR was sampled from a young man with type 1 diabetes.

The CDR3 nucleotides are TGTGCCCGGACCCGGACTAGCGGGCTTAACACAGATACGCAGTATTTT. Translated: CARTRTSGLNTDTQYF. The chain uses TRBV30 and TRBJ2-3; TRBD2 agrees at 11 bases. Germline V gene data show CDR1 as GTSNPN and CDR2 as SVGIG (reference sequence). Unmatched junction bases numbered 12, after V lost 8 bases and J lost 2 bases. The CDR3 has 16 amino acids.